This T cell receptor (beta chain) was identified in a study of CD8 T cells in Susac syndrome. Notes on the study in general: The authors acknowledged that their TCR sequencing and HLA analysis involved a relatively small number of individuals.

Worth noting for this clonotype: Its cognate antigen is unknown.

Germline CDR1 is GTSNPN and CDR2 is SVGIG (reference sequence). Unmatched junction bases numbered 4, after V lost 5 bases and J lost 2 bases. CDR3 length equals 15 residues. An input of about 0.45 to 1 ug of RNA was subjected to reverse transcription using random hexamers. An immunoSEQ multiplex PCR amplified TCR beta CDR3 over 54 Vbeta and 13 Jbeta. MiXCR was run by TCRdb on the immunoSEQ multiplex PCR reads, yielding one entry per CDR3 protein. The sample has some 400,000 distinct CDR3 sequences, more than 80% seen once; the top ten hold under 0.15%. Sequencing of TCR beta was performed on blood CD8+ and CD4+ T cells. Relapsing-remitting disease, either stable or active, was present in the treatment-naive patients who were the multiple sclerosis controls.

The sequence came from a human donor with multiple sclerosis. Sequenced material: CD8+ T cells from PBMCs. This chain uses TRBV30 with TRBJ2-3; 13 bases fit TRBD2. The CDR3 DNA sequence: TGTGCCTGGGAAGGGACTAGCGGGACCACAGATACGCAGTATTTT. Residues: CAWEGTSGTTDTQYF.